This T cell receptor (beta chain) is drawn from a study of blood T cell repertoires in COVID-19. Study in general: The analysed material was cDNA or gDNA that came from T cells, B-cell-depleted T cells, or PBMCs.

Germline CDR1 and CDR2: LNHDA and SQIVND (reference sequence). The CDR3 totals 15 residues. V trimming: 7 bases; J trimming: 3 bases; junction bases outside the gene matches: 8. Clones were sequenced by immunoSEQ multiplex PCR, and TCRdb holds only the in-frame ones, with some missing. The table shows some 21,000 clones, with about 83% occurring only once. This TCR came from a human donor in a cohort sampled during active COVID-19. The sequencing sample was made of peripheral blood. The gene calls are TRBV19 and TRBJ2-7; TRBD1 matches at 11 bases. The CDR3 sequence is CASTNPGTGGYEQYF. The CDR3 DNA reads as TGTGCCAGTACCAACCCCGGGACAGGGGGCTACGAGCAGTACTTC.